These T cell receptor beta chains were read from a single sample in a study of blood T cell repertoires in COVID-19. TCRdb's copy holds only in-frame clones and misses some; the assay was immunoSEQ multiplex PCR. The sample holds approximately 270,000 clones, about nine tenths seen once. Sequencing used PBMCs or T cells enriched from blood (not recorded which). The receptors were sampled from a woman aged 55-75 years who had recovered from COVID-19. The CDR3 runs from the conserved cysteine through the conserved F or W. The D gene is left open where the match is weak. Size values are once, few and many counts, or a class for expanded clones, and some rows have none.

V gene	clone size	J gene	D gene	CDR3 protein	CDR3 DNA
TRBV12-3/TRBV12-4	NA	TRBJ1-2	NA	CASSPQDYGYTF	TGTGCCAGCAGTCCGCAGGACTATGGCTACACCTTC
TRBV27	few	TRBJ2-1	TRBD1	CASSSLQGENEQFF	TGTGCCAGCAGTTCACTCCAGGGGGAGAATGAGCAGTTCTTC
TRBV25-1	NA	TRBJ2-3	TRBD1	CASQGDRTDTQYF	TGTGCCAGTCAGGGGGATCGCACAGATACGCAGTATTTT
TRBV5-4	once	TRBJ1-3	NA	CASSLAKSGGNTIYF	TGTGCCAGCAGCTTGGCGAAGTCAGGCGGAAACACCATATATTTT
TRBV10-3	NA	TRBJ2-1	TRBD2	CAITPAGGRGNEQFF	TGTGCCATCACCCCGGCTGGCGGGAGGGGGAATGAGCAGTTCTTC
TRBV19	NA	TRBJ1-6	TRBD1	CASSIAQGGTGDSPLHF	TGTGCCAGTAGTATAGCCCAGGGAGGGACAGGGGATTCACCCCTCCACTTT
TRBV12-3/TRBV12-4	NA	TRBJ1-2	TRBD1	CAILTGRFYTF	TGTGCCATCTTGACAGGGAGATTCTACACCTTC
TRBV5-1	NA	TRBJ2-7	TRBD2	CASSPPGISGRGEQYF	TGCGCCAGCAGCCCCCCCGGGATAAGCGGGAGGGGTGAGCAGTACTTC
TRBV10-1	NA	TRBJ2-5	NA	CASSDRGFETQYF	TGCGCCAGCAGTGACAGGGGATTTGAGACCCAGTACTTC
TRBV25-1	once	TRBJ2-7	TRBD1	CASSDPGDRDYEQYF	TGTGCCAGCAGTGATCCGGGGGACAGGGACTACGAGCAGTACTTC
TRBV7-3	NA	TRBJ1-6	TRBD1	CASSPSGTGRNTLHF	TGTGCCAGCAGCCCCTCCGGGACAGGGAGGAACACCCTCCACTTT
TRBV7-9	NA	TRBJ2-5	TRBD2	CANSCRTSGQETQYF	TGTGCCAACAGTTGTCGGACTAGCGGACAAGAGACCCAGTACTTC
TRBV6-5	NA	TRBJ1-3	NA	CASSYIPTATGNTIYF	TGTGCCAGCAGTTATATCCCGACAGCTACTGGAAACACCATATATTTT
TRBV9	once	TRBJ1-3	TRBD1	CASSAFTGGRNTIYF	TGTGCCAGCAGCGCCTTTACAGGGGGGAGGAACACCATATATTTT
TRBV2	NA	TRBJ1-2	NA	CASSAVNYGYTF	TGTGCCAGCAGTGCCGTTAACTATGGCTACACCTTC
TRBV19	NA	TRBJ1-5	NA	CASSMLGDQPQHF	TGTGCCAGTAGTATGTTGGGCGATCAGCCCCAGCATTTT
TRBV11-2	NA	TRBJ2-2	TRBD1	CASSPTGLMDTGELFF	TGTGCCAGCAGCCCGACAGGGTTAATGGACACCGGGGAGCTGTTTTTT
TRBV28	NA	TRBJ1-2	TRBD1	CASRGDYGYTF	TGTGCCTCCAGGGGGGACTATGGCTACACCTTC
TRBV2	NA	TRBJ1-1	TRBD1	CASGSRRGLNAFF	TGTGCCAGCGGATCTCGCAGGGGGCTTAACGCTTTCTTT
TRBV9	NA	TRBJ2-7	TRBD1	CASSVGTGAYEQYF	TGTGCCAGCAGCGTCGGGACAGGGGCCTACGAGCAGTACTTC
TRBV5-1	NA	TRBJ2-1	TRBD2	CASSLGYSGDNEQFF	TGCGCCAGCAGCTTGGGTTATAGCGGGGACAATGAGCAGTTCTTC
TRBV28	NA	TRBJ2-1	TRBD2	CASSRLAGGPKYNEQFF	TGTGCCAGCAGTCGTCTAGCGGGAGGGCCAAAGTACAATGAGCAGTTCTTC
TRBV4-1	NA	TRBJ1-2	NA	CASSQIGRASGYTF	TGCGCCAGCAGCCAAATAGGGAGGGCATCTGGCTACACCTTC
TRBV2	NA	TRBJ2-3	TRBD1	CASVPGQGAADTQYF	TGTGCCAGCGTACCGGGACAGGGGGCCGCAGATACGCAGTATTTT
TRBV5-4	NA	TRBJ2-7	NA	CASSSSGTIYEQYF	TGTGCCAGCAGCTCATCCGGGACAATCTACGAGCAGTACTTC
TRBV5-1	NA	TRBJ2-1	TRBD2	CASSSLGTSNEQFF	TGCGCCAGCAGCTCGCTAGGGACTAGCAATGAGCAGTTCTTC
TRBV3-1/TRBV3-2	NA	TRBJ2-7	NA	CASSQEGERGSYEQYF	TGTGCCAGCAGCCAAGAGGGGGAGAGGGGGTCCTACGAGCAGTACTTC
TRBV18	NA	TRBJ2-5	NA	CASSLWAGPFAGETQYF	TGTGCCAGCTCACTTTGGGCGGGGCCCTTCGCCGGAGAGACCCAGTACTTC
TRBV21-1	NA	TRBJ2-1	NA	CASSATLAGRSSYNEQFF	TGTGCCAGCAGCGCAACACTAGCGGGAAGGAGCTCCTACAATGAGCAGTTCTTC
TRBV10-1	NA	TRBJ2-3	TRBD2	CASSEREGITDTQYF	TGCGCCAGCAGTGAGCGGGAGGGTATAACAGATACGCAGTATTTT
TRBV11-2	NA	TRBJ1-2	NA	CASSRQVDGYTF	TGTGCCAGCAGCCGACAGGTAGATGGCTACACCTTC
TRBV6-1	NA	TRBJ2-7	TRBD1	CASSPGTVHEQYF	TGTGCCAGCAGTCCCGGGACAGTCCACGAGCAGTACTTC
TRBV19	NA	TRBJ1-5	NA	CASSTVRGGNQPQHF	TGTGCCAGTAGTACGGTTCGGGGTGGCAATCAGCCCCAGCATTTT
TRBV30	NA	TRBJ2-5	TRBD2	CAWTHGLAGGIGSETQYF	TGTGCCTGGACCCACGGGCTAGCGGGGGGAATCGGGTCGGAGACCCAGTACTTC
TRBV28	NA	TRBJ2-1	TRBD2	CASSTTSGGRNEQFF	TGTGCCAGCAGTACGACTAGCGGGGGAAGGAATGAGCAGTTCTTC
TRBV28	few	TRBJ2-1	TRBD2	CASSSGLSGGGSYNEQFF	TGTGCCAGCAGTTCGGGTCTGAGCGGGGGGGGCTCCTACAATGAGCAGTTCTTC
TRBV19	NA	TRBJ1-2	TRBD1	CASSIDRRTGTRGYTF	TGTGCCAGTAGTATAGATCGTAGGACAGGGACTCGCGGCTACACCTTC
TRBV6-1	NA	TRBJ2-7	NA	CASSEGGEQYF	TGTGCCAGCAGTGAGGGGGGCGAGCAGTACTTC
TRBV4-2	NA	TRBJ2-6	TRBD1	CASSQGDRVAGANVLTF	TGTGCCAGCAGCCAAGGGGACAGGGTCGCTGGGGCCAACGTCCTGACTTTC
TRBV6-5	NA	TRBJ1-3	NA	CASIAVLGNTIYF	TGTGCCAGCATCGCAGTTCTCGGAAACACCATATATTTT
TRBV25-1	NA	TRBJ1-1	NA	CASIKQSEAFF	TGTGCCAGCATAAAACAGAGTGAAGCTTTCTTT
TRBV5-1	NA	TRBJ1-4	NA	CASSPQGQPNEKLFF	TGCGCCAGCAGCCCTCAGGGGCAGCCGAATGAAAAACTGTTTTTT
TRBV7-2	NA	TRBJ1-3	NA	CASSLNNIQGGNTIYF	TGTGCCAGCAGCTTAAATAATATACAGGGAGGAAACACCATATATTTT
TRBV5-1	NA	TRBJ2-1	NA	CASSLTANDYNEQFF	TGCGCCAGCAGCCTCACCGCGAACGACTACAATGAGCAGTTCTTC
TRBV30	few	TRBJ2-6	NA	CAYRTPGANVLTF	TGTGCCTACAGGACCCCTGGGGCCAACGTCCTGACTTTC
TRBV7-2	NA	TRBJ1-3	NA	CASSLLQGTGNTIYF	TGTGCCAGCAGCTTATTGCAGGGTACTGGAAACACCATATATTTT
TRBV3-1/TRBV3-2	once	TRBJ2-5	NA	CASSFQPGSIGETQYF	TGTGCCAGCAGCTTTCAACCCGGGAGTATTGGGGAGACCCAGTACTTC
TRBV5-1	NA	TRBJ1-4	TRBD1	CASRTGTGNEKLFF	TGCGCCAGCAGAACCGGGACAGGTAACGAAAAACTGTTTTTT
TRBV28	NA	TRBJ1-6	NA	CASSLGRKNSPLHF	TGTGCCAGCAGTTTAGGCAGAAAAAATTCACCCCTCCACTTT
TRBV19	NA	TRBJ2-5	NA	CASSIVGRETQYF	TGTGCCAGTAGTATAGTTGGGCGCGAGACCCAGTACTTC
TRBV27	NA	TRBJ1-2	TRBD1	CASSGTGSYGYTF	TGTGCCAGCAGCGGGACAGGGTCCTATGGCTACACCTTC
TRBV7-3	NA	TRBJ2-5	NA	CASSLMGRGSYETQYF	TGTGCCAGCAGCTTAATGGGTAGGGGCAGCTACGAGACCCAGTACTTC